Listed here are 16 T cell receptor beta chains from one sample, sequenced in a study of cytomegalovirus exposure and HLA in healthy donors. PCR used 60 Vbeta primers and 13 Jbeta primers. Generated by immunoSEQ multiplex PCR, the TCRdb table keeps only in-frame clones and is missing some. The sample gives about 130,000 clones, around 70% of which show up once; roughly 2% is in the top ten. Sequencing was done on a sample of PBMCs. Source of these receptors: a woman aged 60-70 years in good health and CMV-seropositive.

This clone has just a few counts. The chain carries TRBV28 and TRBJ2-5; 8 nucleotides agree with TRBD2. The CDR3 extends over 17 amino acids. Germline V gene data show CDR1 as MDHEN and CDR2 as SYDVKM. Trimming took 4 bases from V and 5 from J; bases not matched to a gene: 15. The CDR3 protein is CASSSGVAGRTGETQYF. The CDR3, as DNA: TGTGCCAGCAGTTCCGGGGTAGCGGGAAGGACGGGGGAGACCCAGTACTTC.

The rearrangement joins TRBV6-5 to TRBJ2-7, with 8 bases aligning to TRBD1. The J segment lost 4 bases and the V segment lost 2 bases, leaving 4 bases of the junction unmatched. Germline V gives CDR1 MNHEY, CDR2 SVGAGI. The CDR3 is 14 amino acids. In nucleotides, the CDR3 is TGTGCCAGCAGTTACGACAACAGGGGGTACGAGCAGTACTTC. This translates into CASSYDNRGYEQYF.

This chain uses TRBV19 with TRBJ2-5, with D hard to call. Trimming cost V 2 bases and J 1 base, with 5 bases left between them. Germline V gene lookup returns CDR1 LNHDA and CDR2 SQIVND (reference sequence). This CDR3 region has 13 residues. The CDR3 nucleotides read TGTGCCAGTAGTATACAGCGCCAAGAGACCCAGTACTTC. Amino acid sequence: CASSIQRQETQYF.

This clone has just a few counts. The sample holds other DNA sequences that translate to the same CDR3. This CDR3 reads CASSSGTGGETQYF. The CDR3 coding sequence is TGCGCCAGCAGCTCAGGGACAGGGGGAGAGACCCAGTACTTC. The rearrangement uses TRBV5-1 and TRBJ2-5, with 11 bases aligning to TRBD1. Trimming took 3 bases from V and 4 from J; bases not matched to a gene: 2. CDR1 SGHRS and CDR2 YFSETQ come from the germline V gene. CDR3 length: 14 residues.

The J gene is TRBJ1-5, the V gene TRBV28; no clear D gene. Per the germline V gene, CDR1 is MDHEN and CDR2 is SYDVKM. CDR3 length: 14 amino acids. V lost 6 bases, J lost 4 bases, and 13 bases lay in between. CDR3: CASRAPEVNQPQHF. In DNA form, the CDR3 reads TGTGCCAGCAGGGCCCCCGAAGTTAATCAGCCCCAGCATTTT.

The V gene is TRBV11-2, the J gene TRBJ1-1, with D hard to call. The CDR3 loop spans 14 amino acids. CDR1 is SGHAT and CDR2 is FQNNGV in the germline V gene. The V and J ends lost 2 bases and 4 bases respectively, with 11 bases between them. CDR3 nucleotide sequence: TGTGCCAGCAGCTTATACGGTCTCGGCACTGAAGCTTTCTTT. Its translation: CASSLYGLGTEAFF.

This clone was recorded only once. The V gene is TRBV6-1, the J gene TRBJ1-2; 9 nucleotides agree with TRBD1. In germline, CDR1 is MNHNS, CDR2 SASEGT. This CDR3 spans 15 amino acids. J lost 8 bases, V lost 5 bases, and 12 bases had no gene match. The CDR3 nucleotides read TGTGCCAGCAGTTTAACGGGACAGGGAATAAACGGCTACACCTTC. It translates to CASSLTGQGINGYTF.

The V and J genes are TRBV6-5 and TRBJ2-7, with D possibly matching TRBD1 (6 bases). Germline V CDR1 and CDR2: MNHEY, SVGAGI. CDR3 size: 14 residues. V was clipped by 4 bases and J by 4 bases, with 14 bases between them. The CDR3 DNA follows: TGTGCCAGCAGTTCACAGGGTTTGCCGTACGAGCAGTACTTC. Amino acids: CASSSQGLPYEQYF.

The chain uses TRBV7-9 and TRBJ2-1; 11 positions match TRBD2. Germline CDR1 SEHNR, CDR2 FQNEAQ (reference sequence). V shed 5 bases, J shed 6 bases, and the junction held 3 bases outside the gene matches. The CDR3 runs 14 residues. The CDR3 nucleotides are TGTGCCAGCAGCCTTAGCGGGAGGGCCAATGAGCAGTTCTTC. Amino acids: CASSLSGRANEQFF.

This clone has just a few counts. V gene TRBV2 combines with J gene TRBJ1-2; TRBD1 aligns across 8 bases. CDR3 length: 14 amino acids. Germline CDR1 reads SNHLY; CDR2 reads FYNNEI. The V and J ends lost 2 bases and 8 bases, in that order; junction bases with no gene match: 7. The CDR3 loop is CASSESTGVYGYTF. CDR3 DNA: TGTGCCAGCAGTGAATCGACAGGGGTGTACGGCTACACCTTC.

V is TRBV5-1 and J is TRBJ2-1; D is perhaps TRBD2 (5 bases). The ends were cut back, 1 base at V and 5 bases at J, with 13 bases in the middle. Germline V gives CDR1 SGHRS, CDR2 YFSETQ. The length of the CDR3 is 15 residues. The CDR3 loop is CASSLWGSVNNEQFF. The CDR3 DNA reads as TGCGCCAGCAGCTTGTGGGGTAGCGTGAACAATGAGCAGTTCTTC.

The V call is TRBV28, the J call TRBJ2-6; D is possibly TRBD1 (7 bases). V was clipped by 8 bases and J by 4 bases, with 18 bases between them. In germline, CDR1 is MDHEN, CDR2 SYDVKM. The CDR3 has 16 residues. The CDR3 DNA sequence: TGTGCCAGCTATGGGGCAGGGGGGAGGGGGGCCAACGTCCTGACTTTC. Translating gives CASYGAGGRGANVLTF.

The rearrangement links TRBV19 to TRBJ2-7; 8 bases match TRBD2. Unmatched junction bases numbered 3, after V lost 5 bases and J lost 6 bases. Germline loops: CDR1 LNHDA, CDR2 SQIVND (reference sequence). The CDR3 contains 12 residues. The CDR3 sequence is CASSPRGGEQYF. The CDR3 bases are TGTGCCAGTAGTCCCCGGGGGGGCGAGCAGTACTTC.

This clone was observed a handful of times. The chain recombines TRBV7-9 with TRBJ2-1; 8 positions match TRBD1. The germline V gene has CDR1 SEHNR and CDR2 FQNEAQ (reference sequence). J gave up 6 bases and V 2 bases, and 6 bases lay outside the gene matches. There are 15 residues in the CDR3. The CDR3 DNA is TGTGCCAGCAGCTTATCCGCTACAGGGGGCAATGAGCAGTTCTTC. It codes for CASSLSATGGNEQFF.

This chain joins TRBV7-3 and TRBJ2-2; tentatively, D is TRBD2 (7 bases). Germline assignment: CDR1 SGHTA and CDR2 FQGTGA. The length of the CDR3 is 15 residues. The ends were cut back, 1 base at V and 6 bases at J, with 12 bases in the middle. The CDR3 DNA reads as TGTGCCAGCAGCTTAAATCGGGGGGCCGCCGGGGAGCTGTTTTTT. Encoded protein: CASSLNRGAAGELFF.

This sequence joins TRBV2 and TRBJ1-1; 11 nucleotides match TRBD1. V was pared by 10 bases and J by 5 bases, with 9 bases of the junction left unmatched. Germline-derived CDR1 and CDR2 are SNHLY and FYNNEI. CDR3 length: 14 amino acids. CDR3 in amino acids: CATLADRGRTEAFF. Here the CDR3 DNA reads TGTGCCACCCTGGCGGACAGGGGGCGTACTGAAGCTTTCTTT.